Below, 3 T cell receptor beta chains from the same sample are listed, as sequenced in a study of OX40 agonist ivuxolimab in advanced cancers. Profiling relied on immunoSEQ multiplex PCR, and the TCRdb table lists in-frame clones only, not all of them. The sample contains more than 20,000 clones, 70% to 90% of which appear only once. This specimen was CD4+ or CD8+ T cells sorted from blood, taken in a trial of the OX40 agonist ivuxolimab. Receptors originate from an adult with an advanced solid tumor such as melanoma, head and neck, liver or kidney cancer.

The rearrangement uses TRBV5-1 and TRBJ2-3; D gene unclear. Germline V CDR1 and CDR2: SGHRS, YFSETQ. V was cut by 5 bases and J by 6 bases, with 19 bases left in between. This CDR3 spans 15 amino acids. CDR3: CASRSDNPRTDTQYF. The CDR3 DNA follows: TGCGCCAGCAGAAGCGATAACCCGCGGACGGATACGCAGTATTTT.

The sample holds a few counts of this clone. The chain combines TRBV5-3 with TRBJ1-5; D not certain. TRBV5-3 is placed among ORFs of uncertain function. The V gene lost 10 bases and the J gene lost 4 bases, with 6 bases spanning the gap. CDR3 length: 10 residues. CDR3 protein: CAGLNQPQHF. The DNA for the CDR3 is TGTGCCGGCTTAAATCAGCCCCAGCATTTT.

This chain uses TRBV25-1 with TRBJ1-3; 8 bases are shared with TRBD1. Looked up from germline, CDR1 is MGHDK and CDR2 is SYGVNS. The CDR3 sequence is 15 residues long. V was pared by 4 bases and J by 6 bases, with 8 bases of the junction left unmatched. The CDR3 sequence: CASSGVRGRENTIYF. The CDR3 DNA reads TGTGCCAGCAGTGGAGTCAGGGGGCGAGAAAACACCATATATTTT.